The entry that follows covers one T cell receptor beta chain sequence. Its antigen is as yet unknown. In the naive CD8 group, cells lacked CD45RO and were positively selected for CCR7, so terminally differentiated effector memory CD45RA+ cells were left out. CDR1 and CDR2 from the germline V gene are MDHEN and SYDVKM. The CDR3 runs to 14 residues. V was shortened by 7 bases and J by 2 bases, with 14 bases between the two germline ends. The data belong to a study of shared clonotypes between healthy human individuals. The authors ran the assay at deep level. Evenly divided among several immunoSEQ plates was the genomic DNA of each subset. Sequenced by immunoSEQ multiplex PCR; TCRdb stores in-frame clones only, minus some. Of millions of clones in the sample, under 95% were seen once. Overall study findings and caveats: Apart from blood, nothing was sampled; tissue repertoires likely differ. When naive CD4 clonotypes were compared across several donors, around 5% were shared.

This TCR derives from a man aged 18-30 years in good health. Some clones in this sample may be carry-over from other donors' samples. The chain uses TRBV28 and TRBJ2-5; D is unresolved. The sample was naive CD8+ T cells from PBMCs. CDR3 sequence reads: CASTNTRYQETQYF. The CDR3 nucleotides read TGTGCCAGCACCAATACCCGGTATCAAGAGACCCAGTACTTC.